This TCR beta chain was identified in a study of T cell repertoires in cytomegalovirus infection. Overall study results and limits: HLA-C-restricted CMV-specific TCR beta clonotypes prevailed in the ex vivo response. Using cumulative public TCR beta family frequency, the authors identified those who carried CMV together with the relevant HLA.

This clonotype has only a few counts. Antigen specificity is unknown. Trimming pared 0 bases from V and 0 bases from J, leaving 10 bases between. CDR3 length equals 16 residues. Germline CDR1 is SGHNT and CDR2 is YYREEE (reference sequence). TCRdb re-derived calls from the reads in MiXCR, one entry per CDR3 protein. The sample lists some 940,000 distinct CDR3 sequences; under 40% were seen once. The sequence derives from a human donor in good health (CMV status not recorded). Some clones in this sample may be carry-over from other donors' samples. The chain links TRBV5-4 to TRBJ1-3; no clear D. The source was cultured CD8+ T cells from PBMCs, collected from culture after CMV antigen stimulation. CDR3 nucleotides: TGTGCCAGCAGCTTGGGCCGGGCCAGCTCTGGAAACACCATATATTTT. This encodes CASSLGRASSGNTIYF.